A selection of T cell receptor beta chains follows, all from one sample in a study of blood T cell repertoires in COVID-19. Clones were read by immunoSEQ multiplex PCR, and TCRdb kept only the in-frame ones, dropping some. The table shows around 200,000 clones, with about 86% occurring only once. The sequencing sample was made of peripheral blood. All receptors derive from a man aged 50-59 years with active or convalescent COVID-19. The CDR3 runs from the conserved cysteine through the conserved F or W. A D gene is named only where the DNA matches it firmly. Clone size is not always given. Where it is, it says once, few, many or a class for expanded clones.

TRBJ1-2,few,TRBD1,TRBV2,TGTGCCAGCAGTGATCAGGGGGGAGACTATGGCTACACCTTC,CASSDQGGDYGYTF
TRBJ1-4,NA,NA,TRBV12-3/TRBV12-4,TGTGCCAGCGGGGGGTTTGAGGAAAAACTGTTTTTT,CASGGFEEKLFF
TRBJ2-5,NA,TRBD2,TRBV7-2,TGTGCCAGCAGCCCCGGGACTAGCGGGGAGGAGACCCAGTACTTC,CASSPGTSGEETQYF
TRBJ1-2,NA,NA,TRBV7-9,TGTGCCAGCAGTGGACTGGGGGGTCTGCGCTATGGCTACACCTTC,CASSGLGGLRYGYTF
TRBJ2-2,NA,TRBD2,TRBV7-9,TGTGCCAGCAGCTACTCGGCGGGAGGACGAGCCGGGGAGCTGTTTTTT,CASSYSAGGRAGELFF
TRBJ2-7,NA,TRBD1,TRBV7-9,TGTGCCAGCAGCTTAGCGATGGACAGGACCAAATACGAGCAGTACTTC,CASSLAMDRTKYEQYF
TRBJ1-2,once,NA,TRBV19,TGTGCCAGTAGTATTGGGCGGTCAGGGGCGGATGGCTACACCTTC,CASSIGRSGADGYTF
TRBJ2-2,NA,TRBD1,TRBV9,TGTGCCAGCAGCGTACCGAAAGACAGGGGCACCGGGGAGCTGTTTTTT,CASSVPKDRGTGELFF
TRBJ2-1,NA,NA,TRBV7-9,TGTGCCAGCAGCCCCCAACCTGGCGGGCCGAGCTCCTACAATGAGCAGTTCTTC,CASSPQPGGPSSYNEQFF
TRBJ2-7,NA,NA,TRBV6-2/TRBV6-3,TGTGCCAGCAGCCCAATCCCCGGGGGACAGGCGAGCGGGAGGCTCCACGAGCAGTACTTC,CASSPIPGGQASGRLHEQYF
TRBJ2-7,NA,NA,TRBV5-1,TGCGCCAGCAGCCCGTGGCGCGGGAAGGACTTCGACGAGCAGTACTTC,CASSPWRGKDFDEQYF
TRBJ1-6,once,TRBD1,TRBV7-9,TGTGCCAGCAGCTTCGGGACAGGGGCCTTTAATTCACCCCTCCACTTT,CASSFGTGAFNSPLHF
TRBJ2-5,NA,NA,TRBV6-1,TGTGCCAGCAGTGAAGGCAGGAAAGAGACCCAGTACTTC,CASSEGRKETQYF